Following are 28 T cell receptor beta chains from one sample sequenced in a study of T cell repertoires in cytomegalovirus infection. One entry per CDR3 protein, called by TCRdb with MiXCR from the reads. The sample shows 500,000 or so distinct CDR3 sequences, approximately 16% of them seen only once. Source material: CD8+ T cells from PBMCs. The receptor source for this set is a human donor in good health (CMV status not recorded). Some clones in this sample may be carry-over from other donors' samples.

This clonotype was seen only a few times. The rearrangement uses TRBV6-5 and TRBJ2-7; 8 positions match TRBD1. The CDR3 contains 14 residues. Looked up from germline, CDR1 is MNHEY and CDR2 is SVGAGI. The V gene end was trimmed by 2 bases and the J gene end by 5 bases; junction bases not matched to a gene: 5. Here the CDR3 reads CASSYGQGANEQYF. In DNA form, the CDR3 reads TGTGCCAGCAGTTACGGGCAGGGGGCGAACGAGCAGTACTTC.

This clonotype occurred many times. The rearrangement links TRBV7-6 to TRBJ1-6, with TRBD1 as a possible D gene (5 bases). The CDR3 runs 14 residues. Trimming cost V 3 bases and J 9 bases, with 12 bases left between them. The germline CDR1 and CDR2 sequences are SGHVS and FNYEAQ. DNA for the CDR3: TGTGCCAGCAGCTTCAATCGGGACGCTTCACCCCTCCACTTT. Translating it yields CASSFNRDASPLHF. Complete variable domain (other parts from reference TRBV7-6 and TRBJ1-6): GAGVSQSPRYKVTKRGQDVALRCDPISGHVSLYWYRQALGQGPEFLTYFNYEAQQDKSGLPNDRFSAERPEGSISTLTIQRTEQRDSAMYRCASSFNRDASPLHFGNGTRLTVT.

This clonotype was found many times. The J gene is TRBJ1-5, the V gene TRBV7-9; no clear D. The CDR3 consists of 12 residues. V dropped 1 base and J dropped 6 bases, with 4 bases sitting between them. From germline, CDR1 is SEHNR and CDR2 FQNEAQ (reference sequence). DNA of the CDR3: TGTGCCAGCAGCTTAGGATCTCAGCCCCAGCATTTT. Translating gives CASSLGSQPQHF. Looking up the rest from reference TRBV7-9 and TRBJ1-5 gives the full variable domain: DTGVSQNPRHKITKRGQNVTFRCDPISEHNRLYWYRQTLGQGPEFLTYFQNEAQLEKSRLLSDRFSAERPKGSFSTLEIQRTEQGDSAMYLCASSLGSQPQHFGDGTRLSIL.

Remarks on this clonotype: In this CDR3 the conserved last residue, phenylalanine or tryptophan, is missing, so a read error is likely. V usage is TRBV7-7 and J usage is TRBJ2-7; D is possibly TRBD2 (5 bases). Germline V gene data show CDR1 as SSHAT and CDR2 as FNYEAQ (reference sequence). The CDR3 has 10 residues. Here the CDR3 reads CESEEYEQYL. The CDR3 region has the DNA TGTGAGTCGGAGGAGTACGAGCAGTACTTA.

This sequence joins TRBV9 and TRBJ2-6; 14 nucleotides align to TRBD2. The length of the CDR3 is 20 residues. Trimming at V came to 4 bases and at J to 0 bases, leaving 9 bases not matched to a gene. Germline CDR1 SGDLS, CDR2 YYNGEE. This chain's CDR3 is CASSRGLAGVRGSGANVLTF. CDR3 DNA: TGTGCCAGCAGCAGGGGACTAGCGGGAGTGAGGGGCTCTGGGGCCAACGTCCTGACTTTC.

This clonotype showed up just a few times. The chain has TRBV11-2 and TRBJ2-3; TRBD2 is a possible D gene (6 bases). Trimming pared 1 base from V and 8 bases from J, leaving 7 bases between. The CDR3 spans 12 residues. The germline gives CDR1 SGHAT, CDR2 FQNNGV. The CDR3 protein is CASSLGGVTQYF. The CDR3 DNA reads as TGTGCCAGCAGCTTAGGGGGGGTTACGCAGTATTTT.

This clonotype was counted only a few times. The chain has TRBV12-3 or TRBV12-4 and TRBJ2-3, with 7 bases that match TRBD2. Trimming took 1 base from V and 10 from J; bases not matched to a gene: 2. This CDR3 comprises 12 residues. The CDR3 here is CASSLGRESQYF. In DNA, the CDR3 is TGTGCCAGCAGTTTAGGGCGGGAGTCGCAGTATTTT.

V gene TRBV7-9 combines with J gene TRBJ2-2; TRBD2 agrees at 10 bases. CDR3 size: 17 residues. J lost 1 base, V lost 3 bases, and 5 bases had no gene match. In germline, CDR1 is SEHNR, CDR2 FQNEAQ (reference sequence). CDR3 DNA: TGTGCCAGCAGCTTGCCCCGGACTAGCGGGAACACCGGGGAGCTGTTTTTT. Protein: CASSLPRTSGNTGELFF.

The chain links TRBV7-9 to TRBJ2-2, with 12 bases matching TRBD1. The J segment lost 7 bases and the V segment lost 2 bases, leaving 5 bases of the junction unmatched. This CDR3 spans 16 amino acids. Germline assignment: CDR1 SEHNR and CDR2 FQNEAQ (reference sequence). The CDR3 reads CASSLSGTGGFGELFF. DNA for the CDR3: TGTGCCAGCAGCTTAAGCGGGACAGGGGGCTTCGGGGAGCTGTTTTTT.

This clonotype came up many times. The chain uses TRBV11-2 and TRBJ2-2; the match to TRBD2 covers 11 bases. There are 16 residues in the CDR3. Trimming took 3 bases from V and 2 from J; bases not matched to a gene: 2. The germline V gene encodes CDR1 SGHAT and CDR2 FQNNGV. The CDR3 DNA sequence: TGTGCCAGCAGCTTGGGACTAGCGGCTAACACCGGGGAGCTGTTTTTT. Its translation is CASSLGLAANTGELFF.

This clonotype was detected many times. The chain is built from TRBV10-3 and TRBJ1-1; D gene unclear. The CDR3 contains 12 residues. Germline-derived CDR1 and CDR2 are ENHRY and SYGVKD. V gave up 7 bases and J gave up 5 bases, with 11 bases separating them. The chain's CDR3 is CAIKSGLTEAFF. The CDR3 nucleotides read TGTGCCATCAAGTCCGGTCTGACTGAAGCTTTCTTT.

A few counts support this clonotype. The V call is TRBV24-1, the J call TRBJ2-1, with 9 bases identical to TRBD1. Germline V gene sequence: CDR1 KGHDR, CDR2 SFDVKD. The CDR3 is 15 amino acids. J was trimmed by 2 bases and V by 5 bases; bases with no gene match: 3. CDR3 in amino acids: CATSGTGGTYNEQFF. In DNA form, the CDR3 reads TGTGCCACCAGTGGTACAGGGGGCACCTACAATGAGCAGTTCTTC.

This clonotype was seen at least ten times. CDR3 region: CASGLTGDRGPYEQYF. CDR3 DNA: TGTGCTAGTGGTTTGACCGGGGACAGGGGGCCCTACGAGCAGTACTTC. The chain combines TRBV12-5 with TRBJ2-7, with TRBD1 matching 12 bases. The germline V gene has CDR1 LGHNT and CDR2 FRNRAP. V trimming: 2 bases; J trimming: 2 bases; junction bases outside the gene matches: 4. The CDR3 length is 16 residues. The full variable domain, in which reference TRBV12-5 and TRBJ2-7 provide the parts outside the CDR3, is DARVTQTPRHKVTEMGQEVTMRCQPILGHNTVFWYRQTMMQGLELLAYFRNRAPLDDSGMPKDRFSAEMPDATLATLKIQPSEPRDSAVYFCASGLTGDRGPYEQYFGPGTRLTVT.

A note on this clonotype: A read error may be the cause here, since a much bigger clone is one base away. The CDR3 does not end in the conserved phenylalanine or tryptophan, so this is likely a read error. The chain has TRBV11-2 and TRBJ1-2; D gene uncertain. V lost 3 bases to trimming and J lost 6 bases, with 11 bases between them. The CDR3 sequence is 13 residues long. CDR1 SGHAT and CDR2 FQNNGV come from the germline V gene. CDR3 DNA: TGTGCCAGCAGCTTTACCGACATCCATGGCTACACCTTA. Its translation is CASSFTDIHGYTL.

This clonotype was counted many times. Here the CDR3 reads CASSYSGEGAFF. CDR3 DNA: TGTGCCAGCAGTTACTCCGGGGAAGGAGCTTTCTTT. This chain links TRBV6-5 with TRBJ1-1; no clear D gene. The CDR3 sequence is 12 residues long. The germline gives CDR1 MNHEY, CDR2 SVGAGI. V lost 0 bases to trimming and J lost 10 bases, with 9 bases between them.

This clonotype was observed at least ten times. The chain carries TRBV7-9 and TRBJ2-7; 12 bases are shared with TRBD2. The CDR3 contains 16 residues. Germline V gene data show CDR1 as SEHNR and CDR2 as FQNEAQ (reference sequence). V was clipped by 5 bases and J by 5 bases; unmatched bases: 10. The DNA for the CDR3 is TGTGCCAGCAGCCCGTCGACTAGCGGGAGAGGTCACGAGCAGTACTTC. It encodes CASSPSTSGRGHEQYF.

This clonotype has just a few counts. The rearrangement links TRBV4-2 to TRBJ2-3; 7 bases map to TRBD2. CDR1 is LGHNA, CDR2 YNFKEQ, per germline. The CDR3 totals 17 residues. The V and J ends lost 4 bases and 2 bases, in that order; junction bases with no gene match: 12. The CDR3 coding sequence is TGTGCCAGCAGCCCCTATATGGGCGCGGGAGACACAGATACGCAGTATTTT. It codes for CASSPYMGAGDTDTQYF.

The chain employs TRBV28 and TRBJ2-7; a weak D match, TRBD1 (6 bases). This CDR3 region has 14 residues. From germline, CDR1 is MDHEN and CDR2 SYDVKM. The V end was cut by 5 bases, the J end by 2 bases, with 13 bases between. CDR3 in amino acids: CASSQGLRAYEQYF. The CDR3 DNA reads as TGTGCCAGCAGTCAGGGGTTAAGGGCCTACGAGCAGTACTTC.

This clonotype was counted ten times or more. CDR3 sequence (DNA): TGTGCCAGCAGCTTGGACGGGACAGGGTTTTTTGGCTACACCTTC. This gives the protein CASSLDGTGFFGYTF. The chain is built from TRBV7-3 and TRBJ1-2; 9 nucleotides line up with TRBD1. Germline CDR1 is SGHTA and CDR2 is FQGTGA. The V gene end was trimmed by 3 bases and the J gene end by 7 bases; junction bases not matched to a gene: 9. The CDR3 covers 15 residues. Looking up the rest from reference TRBV7-3 and TRBJ1-2 gives the full variable domain: GAGVSQTPSNKVTEKGKYVELRCDPISGHTALYWYRQSLGQGPEFLIYFQGTGAADDSGLPNDRFFAVRPEGSVSTLKIQRTERGDSAVYLCASSLDGTGFFGYTFGSGTRLTVV.

The rearrangement uses TRBV19 and TRBJ2-6; D may match TRBD1 or TRBD2 (5 bases each). CDR3 length: 15 amino acids. Trimming removed 3 bases from V and 5 bases from J, with 11 bases in between. The germline V gene encodes CDR1 LNHDA and CDR2 SQIVND (reference sequence). The CDR3 sequence: CASSMEQDWANVLTF. Written as DNA, the CDR3 is TGTGCCAGTAGTATGGAACAGGACTGGGCCAACGTCCTGACTTTC.

At least ten counts were recorded for this clonotype. The rearrangement joins TRBV7-9 to TRBJ1-2; no clear D gene. The CDR3 has 10 amino acids. V lost 1 base to trimming and J lost 7 bases, with 1 base between them. CDR1 and CDR2 (germline): SEHNR, FQNEAQ (reference sequence). The CDR3 region is CASSLGGYTF. The CDR3 DNA reads TGTGCCAGCAGCTTAGGTGGCTACACCTTC.

The V and J genes are TRBV20-1 and TRBJ2-2, with D unclear. V was shortened by 4 bases and J by 1 base, with 13 bases between the two germline ends. This CDR3 is 15 amino acids long. The germline CDR1 and CDR2 sequences are DFQATT and SNEGSKA (reference sequence). The CDR3 region has the DNA TGCAGTGCTAAGGTTGACGAACAGAACACCGGGGAGCTGTTTTTT. Its translation: CSAKVDEQNTGELFF.

This chain joins TRBV2 and TRBJ1-2, with D maybe TRBD1 (6 bases). Germline V lookup: CDR1 SNHLY, CDR2 FYNNEI. The CDR3 runs 15 residues. V was pared by 8 bases and J by 5 bases, with 21 bases between. DNA for the CDR3: TGTGCCAGCCCGAACGTCGGCAGGGGAGGATATGGCTACACCTTC. Translating it yields CASPNVGRGGYGYTF.

The CDR3 region has the DNA TGTGCCAGCAGCTTCCCAAACGCGCAGGCTCGCAACGAGCAGTACTTC. Amino acid sequence: CASSFPNAQARNEQYF. The chain carries TRBV5-8 and TRBJ2-7, with D hard to call. The CDR3 contains 16 residues. The V and J ends lost 2 bases and 5 bases respectively, with 20 bases between them. CDR1 and CDR2 (germline): SGHTS, YDEGEE.

This clonotype was counted only a few times. The genes are TRBV6-5 and TRBJ1-2, with D maybe TRBD1 (5 bases). V lost 0 bases, J lost 8 bases, and 10 bases lay in between. Looked up from germline, CDR1 is MNHEY and CDR2 is SVGAGI. The CDR3 covers 13 residues. The CDR3 loop is CASSYSLGEGYTF. The CDR3 bases are TGTGCCAGCAGTTACTCGCTAGGGGAAGGCTACACCTTC.

This clonotype was counted ten times or more. The chain combines TRBV7-6 with TRBJ2-6; 8 bases agree with TRBD1. Germline loops: CDR1 SGHVS, CDR2 FNYEAQ. The CDR3 is 13 residues long. CDR3 DNA sequence: TGTGGGACAGGGAGCTCTGGGGCCAACGTCCTGACTTTC. It codes for CGTGSSGANVLTF.

This clonotype was seen ten or more times. The chain links TRBV7-2 to TRBJ2-7, with D perhaps TRBD2 (6 bases). This CDR3 comprises 16 residues. Trimming took 1 base from V and 2 from J, leaving 15 bases between them. Germline V gives CDR1 SGHTA, CDR2 FQGNSA. The CDR3 DNA follows: TGTGCCAGCAGCTTAGTGTCGGGAGTATGGGCCTACGAGCAGTACTTC. Its protein product is CASSLVSGVWAYEQYF.

This clonotype occurred many times. The chain's CDR3 is CASSLLAGAETQYF. CDR3 DNA sequence: TGTGCCAGCAGCCTTCTGGCGGGAGCAGAGACCCAGTACTTC. V usage is TRBV7-8 and J usage is TRBJ2-5; 7 bases fit TRBD2. The V and J ends lost 5 bases and 4 bases, in that order; junction bases with no gene match: 7. This CDR3 comprises 14 residues. Looked up from germline, CDR1 is SGHVS and CDR2 is FQNEAQ. Drawing the rest from reference TRBV7-8 and TRBJ2-5, the complete variable domain is GAGVSQSPRYKVAKRGQDVALRCDPISGHVSLFWYQQALGQGPEFLTYFQNEAQLDKSGLPSDRFFAERPEGSVSTLKIQRTQQEDSAVYLCASSLLAGAETQYFGPGTRLLVL.